This paragraph reports one TCR beta chain. The CDR3 has 16 amino acids. J was trimmed by 7 bases and V by 9 bases; bases with no gene match: 13. Germline CDR1 and CDR2: MGHRA and YSYEKL. In the original processing: Counts of nucleated cells, estimated from reference gene primer amplification, were obtained. The table came from immunoSEQ multiplex PCR; TCRdb's copy has only in-frame clones and leaves some out. V and J calls plus clone size are reproduced from that table; the DNA served to infer D and trimming. The repertoire holds 87,000 or so clones, with over 75% as singletons. This entry is derived from a study of blood T cell repertoires in COVID-19. Study overall: The origin of the acute and convalescent COVID-19 samples was the United States, Italy and Spain. In each case, the material was cDNA or gDNA derived from T cells, B-cell-depleted T cells, or PBMCs.

V usage is TRBV4-1 and J usage is TRBJ2-2, with 11 bases aligning to TRBD2. The TCR sequence derives from a woman older than 75 with active or convalescent COVID-19. The sample was peripheral blood. CDR3 region: CASSPSGRQRVGELFF. The CDR3 coding sequence is TGCGCCAGTTCGCCTAGCGGGAGGCAGAGGGTCGGGGAGCTGTTTTTT.